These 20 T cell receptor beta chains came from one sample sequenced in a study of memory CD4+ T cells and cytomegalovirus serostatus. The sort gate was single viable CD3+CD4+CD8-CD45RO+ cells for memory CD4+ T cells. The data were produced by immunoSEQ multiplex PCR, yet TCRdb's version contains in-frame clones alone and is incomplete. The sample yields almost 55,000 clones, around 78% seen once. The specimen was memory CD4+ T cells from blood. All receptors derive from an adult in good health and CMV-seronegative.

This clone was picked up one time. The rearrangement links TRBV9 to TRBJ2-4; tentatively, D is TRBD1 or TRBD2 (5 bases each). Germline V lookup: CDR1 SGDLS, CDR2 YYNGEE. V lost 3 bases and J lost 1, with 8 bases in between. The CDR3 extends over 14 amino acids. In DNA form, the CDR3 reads TGTGCCAGCAGCGGAGGGGTGGCCAAAAACATTCAGTACTTC. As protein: CASSGGVAKNIQYF.

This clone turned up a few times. Written as DNA, the CDR3 is TGTGCCAGCAATAGGGTAGTAGCTCAGCCCCAGCATTTT. Translating it yields CASNRVVAQPQHF. This chain uses TRBV6-1 with TRBJ1-5, with D hard to call. Germline CDR1 reads MNHNS; CDR2 reads SASEGT. The CDR3 totals 13 residues. The V gene lost 7 bases and the J gene lost 6 bases, with 13 bases spanning the gap.

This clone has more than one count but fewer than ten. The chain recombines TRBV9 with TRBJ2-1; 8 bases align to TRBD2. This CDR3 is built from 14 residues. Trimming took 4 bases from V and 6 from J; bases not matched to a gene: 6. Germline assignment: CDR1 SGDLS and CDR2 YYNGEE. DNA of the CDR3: TGTGCCAGCAGCCCGGGACTAGTGCCCAATGAGCAGTTCTTC. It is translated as CASSPGLVPNEQFF.

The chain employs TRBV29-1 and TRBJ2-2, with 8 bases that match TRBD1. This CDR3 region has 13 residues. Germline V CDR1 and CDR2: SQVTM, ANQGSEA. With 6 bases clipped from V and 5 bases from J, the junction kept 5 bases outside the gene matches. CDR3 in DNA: TGCAGCGTCGACAGGGGACGAACCGGGGAGCTGTTTTTT. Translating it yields CSVDRGRTGELFF.

Here the CDR3 DNA reads TGCAGCGTAGATAGCGGGAGTGGGATCGAGCAGTTCTTC. Its protein product is CSVDSGSGIEQFF. The V gene is TRBV29-1, the J gene TRBJ2-1; 9 nucleotides align to TRBD2. From germline, CDR1 is SQVTM and CDR2 ANQGSEA. The CDR3 is made up of 13 amino acids. The V gene end was trimmed by 6 bases and the J gene end by 10 bases; junction bases not matched to a gene: 10.

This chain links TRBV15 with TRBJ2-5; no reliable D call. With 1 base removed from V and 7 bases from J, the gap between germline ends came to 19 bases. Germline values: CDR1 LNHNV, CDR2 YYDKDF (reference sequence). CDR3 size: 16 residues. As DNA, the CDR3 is TGTGCCACCAGCAGAGTGGCGGCAGGTGGTAGTAGGACCCAGTACTTC. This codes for CATSRVAAGGSRTQYF.

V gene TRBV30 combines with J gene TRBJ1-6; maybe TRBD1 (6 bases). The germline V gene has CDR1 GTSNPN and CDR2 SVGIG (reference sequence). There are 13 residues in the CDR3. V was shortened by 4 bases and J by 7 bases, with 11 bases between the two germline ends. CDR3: CAWTTGSNSPLHF. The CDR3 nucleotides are TGTGCCTGGACCACAGGGAGCAATTCACCCCTCCACTTT.

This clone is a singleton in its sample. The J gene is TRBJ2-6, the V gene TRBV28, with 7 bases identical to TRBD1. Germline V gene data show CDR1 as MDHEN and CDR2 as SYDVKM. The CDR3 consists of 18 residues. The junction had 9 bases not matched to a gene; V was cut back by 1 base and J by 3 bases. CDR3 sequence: CASSLLGGAFFGANVLTF. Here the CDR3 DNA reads TGTGCCAGCAGTTTATTAGGGGGCGCCTTCTTTGGGGCCAACGTCCTGACTTTC. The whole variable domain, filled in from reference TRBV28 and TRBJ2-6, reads DVKVTQSSRYLVKRTGEKVFLECVQDMDHENMFWYRQDPGLGLRLIYFSYDVKMKEKGDIPEGYSVSREKKERFSLILESASTNQTSMYLCASSLLGGAFFGANVLTFGAGSRLTVL.

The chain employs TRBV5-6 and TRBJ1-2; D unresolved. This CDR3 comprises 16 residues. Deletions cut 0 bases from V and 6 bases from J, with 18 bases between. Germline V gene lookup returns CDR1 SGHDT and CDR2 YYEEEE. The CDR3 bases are TGTGCCAGCAGCTTGGTAGAGGCCCACCCGCTCCATGGCTACACCTTC. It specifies CASSLVEAHPLHGYTF.

The CDR3 loop is CASRSRPVEAFF. In nucleotides, the CDR3 is TGTGCCAGCCGTAGTCGACCGGTTGAAGCTTTCTTT. The genes are TRBV28 and TRBJ1-1; D unclear. Per germline, CDR1 MDHEN and CDR2 SYDVKM. V was shortened by 8 bases and J by 7 bases, with 14 bases between the two germline ends. This CDR3 is 12 amino acids long. Together with reference TRBV28 and TRBJ1-1, the CDR3 gives the full variable domain: DVKVTQSSRYLVKRTGEKVFLECVQDMDHENMFWYRQDPGLGLRLIYFSYDVKMKEKGDIPEGYSVSREKKERFSLILESASTNQTSMYLCASRSRPVEAFFGQGTRLTVV.

CDR3 amino acids: CAISDRDGPQHF. In DNA form, the CDR3 reads TGTGCCATCAGTGACAGGGACGGGCCCCAGCATTTT. The chain links TRBV10-3 to TRBJ1-5; TRBD1 might be the D (5 bases). V was cut by 3 bases and J by 9 bases, with 9 bases left in between. This CDR3 spans 12 amino acids. The V gene's germline CDR1 is ENHRY and CDR2 SYGVKD.

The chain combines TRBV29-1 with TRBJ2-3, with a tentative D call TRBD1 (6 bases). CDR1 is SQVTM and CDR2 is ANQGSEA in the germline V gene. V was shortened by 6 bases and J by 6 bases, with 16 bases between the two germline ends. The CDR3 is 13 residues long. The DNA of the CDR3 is TGCAGCGTGACGGACAGCCCAGCGGATACGCAGTATTTT. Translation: CSVTDSPADTQYF.

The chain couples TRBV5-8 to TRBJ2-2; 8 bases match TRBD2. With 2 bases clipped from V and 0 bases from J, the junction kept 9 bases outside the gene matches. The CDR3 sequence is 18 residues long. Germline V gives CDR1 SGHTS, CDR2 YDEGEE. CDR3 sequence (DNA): TGTGCCAGCAGCTTAACCTACGGGGGGGCCGCGAACACCGGGGAGCTGTTTTTT. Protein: CASSLTYGGAANTGELFF.

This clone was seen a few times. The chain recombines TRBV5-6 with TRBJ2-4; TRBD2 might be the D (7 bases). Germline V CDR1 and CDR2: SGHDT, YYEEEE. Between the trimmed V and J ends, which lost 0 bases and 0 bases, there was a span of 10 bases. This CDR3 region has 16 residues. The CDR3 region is CASSLAGGLAKNIQYF. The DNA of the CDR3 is TGTGCCAGCAGCTTGGCCGGGGGGCTAGCCAAAAACATTCAGTACTTC. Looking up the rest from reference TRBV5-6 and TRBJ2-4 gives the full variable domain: DAGVTQSPTHLIKTRGQQVTLRCSPKSGHDTVSWYQQALGQGPQFIFQYYEEEERQRGNFPDRFSGHQFPNYSSELNVNALLLGDSALYLCASSLAGGLAKNIQYFGAGTRLSVL.

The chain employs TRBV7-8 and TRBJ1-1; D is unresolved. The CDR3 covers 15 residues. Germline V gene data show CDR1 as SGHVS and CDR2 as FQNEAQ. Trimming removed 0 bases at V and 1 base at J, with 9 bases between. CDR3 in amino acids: CASSLAASGNTEAFF. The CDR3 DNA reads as TGTGCCAGCAGCTTAGCGGCTTCGGGGAACACTGAAGCTTTCTTT.

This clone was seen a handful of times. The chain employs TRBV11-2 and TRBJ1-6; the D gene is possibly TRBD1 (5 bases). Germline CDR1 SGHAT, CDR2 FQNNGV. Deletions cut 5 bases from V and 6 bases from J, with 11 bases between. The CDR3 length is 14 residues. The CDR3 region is CASSVQGFNSPLHF. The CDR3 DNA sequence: TGTGCCAGCAGCGTTCAGGGTTTTAATTCACCCCTCCACTTT.

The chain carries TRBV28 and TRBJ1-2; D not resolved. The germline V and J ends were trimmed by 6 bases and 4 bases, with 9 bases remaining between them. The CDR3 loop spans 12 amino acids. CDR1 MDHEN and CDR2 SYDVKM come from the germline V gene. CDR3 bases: TGTGCCAGCAGCCTAGACTCCTATGGCTACACCTTC. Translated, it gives CASSLDSYGYTF.

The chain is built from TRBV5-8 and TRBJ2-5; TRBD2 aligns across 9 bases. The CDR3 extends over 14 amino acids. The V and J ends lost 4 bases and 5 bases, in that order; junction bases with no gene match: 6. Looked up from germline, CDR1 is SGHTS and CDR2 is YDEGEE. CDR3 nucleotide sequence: TGTGCCAGCAGCATGGGACTAGCTAGGGAGACCCAGTACTTC. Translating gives CASSMGLARETQYF.

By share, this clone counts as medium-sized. The CDR3, as DNA: TGCAGCGTTCGGGGTGCGGAGACCCAGTACTTC. Translating gives CSVRGAETQYF. The chain has TRBV29-1 and TRBJ2-5; possible D gene TRBD2, 5 bases. The CDR3 consists of 11 residues. Germline values: CDR1 SQVTM, CDR2 ANQGSEA. V dropped 5 bases and J dropped 5 bases, with 9 bases sitting between them.

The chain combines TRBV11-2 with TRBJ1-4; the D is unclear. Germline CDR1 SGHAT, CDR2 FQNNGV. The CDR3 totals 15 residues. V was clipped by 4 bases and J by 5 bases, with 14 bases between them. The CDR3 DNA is TGTGCCAGCAGCTCACGGGCCCATCCCAATGAAAAACTGTTTTTT. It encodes CASSSRAHPNEKLFF. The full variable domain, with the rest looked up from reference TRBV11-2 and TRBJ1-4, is EAGVAQSPRYKIIEKRQSVAFWCNPISGHATLYWYQQILGQGPKLLIQFQNNGVVDDSQLPKDRFSAERLKGVDSTLKIQPAKLEDSAVYLCASSSRAHPNEKLFFGSGTQLSVL.